This T cell receptor beta chain was sequenced during a study of regulatory T cells in long-lasting Graves disease. Points from the study as a whole: Persistent patients shared about 3,000 public clonotypes among themselves. Newly diagnosed patients shared fewer, at about a thousand.

CDR3 regions were amplified by Arm-PCR using iRepertoire HTBI primers to build TCR beta libraries. TCRdb recomputed calls from the multiplex PCR reads with MiXCR, one row per CDR3 protein. This sample carries hundreds of thousands of distinct CDR3 sequences, around 20% of them seen once, and the ten largest clones take over 11%. In its sample, this clonotype was seen many times. Antigen specificity is unknown. The time point is: persistent/refractory GD, antithyroid drugs over 5 years with positive TRAb. Following extraction of RNA from PBMCs, that RNA was used to make the TCR library. The TCR originated in a female donor with Graves disease. The sequences come from peripheral blood mononuclear cells (PBMCs), collected when the disease was refractory, from a patient treated with antithyroid drugs.

CDR3 nucleotide sequence: TGTGCCAGCCTTTTGGGGACAGGGAACACTGAAGCTTTCTTT. Its protein product is CASLLGTGNTEAFF. The chain uses TRBV18 and TRBJ1-1; 8 nucleotides agree with TRBD1. After removal of 8 bases from V and 1 base from J, the junction contained 6 bases not matched to a gene. Looked up from germline, CDR1 is KGHSH and CDR2 is LQKENI. The CDR3 runs 14 residues.